One T cell receptor beta chain is described in this entry. What it binds is unknown. Germline CDR1 reads MDHEN; CDR2 reads SYDVKM. The CDR3 runs to 13 residues. V lost 6 bases and J lost 5, with 13 bases in between. This entry comes from a study of Tregs in tolerant kidney transplant recipients. General study points: This study did not directly address biological reproducibility. Nucleotide sequences could not be compared across some patients' samples due to primer changes. Findings come from small patient numbers and require larger validation.

Only in-frame clones appear in the TCRdb table, and some are missing; sequencing was by immunoSEQ multiplex PCR. The profile shows approximately 90,000 clones, 93% of them singletons. Recipients received nonmyeloablative bone marrow transplants from related graft donors, with transient mixed chimerism. Unstimulated regulatory T cells (CD4+CD25+CD127-), CD4+CD25- non-regulatory cells, CD4 and CD8 cells were FACS-sorted from thawed PBMCs. This rearrangement joins TRBV28 to TRBJ2-5; D uncertain. The sequence came from a human patient who received a combined kidney and bone marrow transplant. Some of the T cells might come from the graft donor. The source was CD4+ T cells from blood (PBMCs), collected 12 months after the transplant. This CDR3 is CASSHRNGETQYF. Here the CDR3 DNA reads TGTGCCAGCAGCCATCGGAACGGGGAGACCCAGTACTTC.